The rows below give T cell receptor beta chains drawn from one sample of a study of Graves' ophthalmopathy and Graves' hyperthyroidism. TCRdb used MiXCR to reprocess the multiplex PCR reads, holding one entry per CDR3 protein. The table lists 300,000 to 400,000 distinct CDR3 sequences, 15% to 20% of them singletons. Sequenced input: peripheral blood. These receptors came from an adult man with Graves' ophthalmopathy. Both conserved end residues are trimmed from each CDR3. The order of the fields is J gene, V gene, CDR3 protein.

>TRBJ2-7|TRBV10-3
AMRDEFARWGQY
>TRBJ2-7|TRBV7-2
ASSPTAGYEQY
>TRBJ2-7|TRBV12-3/TRBV12-4
ASSFPPAYEQY
>TRBJ2-6|TRBV10-3
AISGPGAGANVLT
>TRBJ2-7|TRBV5-1
ASSVGLADLYEQY
>TRBJ1-5|TRBV19
ASSEGTVGNQPQH
>TRBJ1-1|TRBV12-3/TRBV12-4
ASSFFSRETEAF
>TRBJ1-2|TRBV20-1
SAPQGLYGYT
>TRBJ2-7|TRBV4-1
ASSQVTDHEQY
>TRBJ2-7|TRBV12-3/TRBV12-4
ASSFPPPGVYEQY
>TRBJ1-1|TRBV6-1
ATASNTEAF
>TRBJ2-3|TRBV27
ASKKREGTADTQY
>TRBJ1-6|TRBV30
ACSDRSSYNSPLH
>TRBJ1-6|TRBV6-2/TRBV6-3
ASNRSGTGVSPLH
>TRBJ2-7|TRBV5-1
ASSLVPSYEQY
>TRBJ2-7|TRBV20-1
SASNHYEQY